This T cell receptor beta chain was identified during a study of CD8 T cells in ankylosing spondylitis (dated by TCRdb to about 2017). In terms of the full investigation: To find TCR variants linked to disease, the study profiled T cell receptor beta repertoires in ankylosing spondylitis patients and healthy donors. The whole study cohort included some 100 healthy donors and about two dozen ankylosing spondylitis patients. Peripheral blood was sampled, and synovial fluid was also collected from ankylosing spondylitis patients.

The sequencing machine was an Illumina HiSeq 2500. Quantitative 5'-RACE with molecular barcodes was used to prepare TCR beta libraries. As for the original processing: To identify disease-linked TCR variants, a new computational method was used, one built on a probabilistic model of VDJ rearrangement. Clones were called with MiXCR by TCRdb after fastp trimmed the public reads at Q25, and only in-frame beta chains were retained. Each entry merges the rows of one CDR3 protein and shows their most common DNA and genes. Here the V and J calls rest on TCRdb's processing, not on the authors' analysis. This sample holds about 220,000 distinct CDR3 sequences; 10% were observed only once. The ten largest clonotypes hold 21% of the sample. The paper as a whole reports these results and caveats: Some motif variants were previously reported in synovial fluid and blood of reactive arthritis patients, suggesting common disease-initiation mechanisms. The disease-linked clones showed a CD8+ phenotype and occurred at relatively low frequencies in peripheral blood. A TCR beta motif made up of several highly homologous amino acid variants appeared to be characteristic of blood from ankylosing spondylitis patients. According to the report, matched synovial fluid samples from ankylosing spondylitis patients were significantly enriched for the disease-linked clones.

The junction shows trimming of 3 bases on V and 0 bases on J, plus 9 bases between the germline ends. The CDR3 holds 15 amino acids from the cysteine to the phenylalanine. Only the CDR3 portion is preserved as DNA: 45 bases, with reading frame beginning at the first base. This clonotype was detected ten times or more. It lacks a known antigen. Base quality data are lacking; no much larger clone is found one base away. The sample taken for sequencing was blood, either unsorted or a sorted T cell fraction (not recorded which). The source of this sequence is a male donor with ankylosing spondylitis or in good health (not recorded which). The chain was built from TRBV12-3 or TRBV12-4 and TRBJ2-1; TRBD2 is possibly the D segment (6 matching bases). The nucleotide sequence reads TGTGCCAGCAGTTTTGGAGGGCACTCCTACAATGAGCAGTTCTTC. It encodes CASSFGGHSYNEQFF.